This TCR beta chain stems from a study of T and B cells in COVID-19 patients. Blood genomic DNA input for TRB amplification was about 250-500 ng. The germline V gene encodes CDR1 MNHNY and CDR2 SVGAGI (reference sequence). After removal of 5 bases from V and 3 bases from J, the junction contained 5 bases not matched to a gene. This CDR3 is built from 14 residues. TRB rearrangements were amplified by multiplex PCR with BIOMED2 TRB-A/B primers. Using its own MiXCR run on the multiplex PCR reads, TCRdb lists one record per CDR3 protein. The sample has 17,000 or so distinct CDR3 sequences; over 30% are singletons.

Sequencing input: blood. This receptor was identified in a human donor with active COVID-19. The J gene is TRBJ2-7, the V gene TRBV6-6; 9 nucleotides align to TRBD1. The CDR3, as DNA: TGTGCCAGCAGTAAGCGGGACAGGGACTACGAGCAGTACTTC. Translating gives CASSKRDRDYEQYF.